Following are 29 T cell receptor beta chains from one sample sequenced in a study of regulatory T cells in long-lasting Graves disease. The TCR beta library used iRepertoire HTBI primers with Arm-PCR amplification of CDR3. TCRdb re-called the multiplex PCR reads through MiXCR, storing one row per CDR3 protein. The repertoire consists of about 460,000 distinct CDR3 sequences, with approximately 23% occurring once and the leading ten covering 13%. Stated time point: persistent/refractory GD, antithyroid drugs over 5 years with positive TRAb. PBMC RNA was the source of the TCR library. The sequencing here drew on peripheral blood mononuclear cells (PBMCs), taken when the disease was refractory, from a patient treated with antithyroid drugs. The receptors stem from a female donor with Graves disease.

This clonotype has ten or more counts. The chain uses TRBV6-1 and TRBJ1-2; 7 bases line up with TRBD1. The CDR3 has 14 residues. Germline V gene lookup returns CDR1 MNHNS and CDR2 SASEGT. The ends lost 5 bases at V and 8 bases at J; junction bases unmatched: 11. DNA for the CDR3: TGTGCCAGCAGTCCAGACAGGGTCGAGCGCGGCTACACCTTC. It codes for CASSPDRVERGYTF.

Only one count was recorded for this clonotype. This chain links TRBV6-1 with TRBJ1-5; D possibly corresponds to TRBD1 (5 bases). The CDR3 has 14 residues. The V and J ends lost 4 bases and 4 bases respectively, with 11 bases between them. Germline-derived CDR1 and CDR2 are MNHNS and SASEGT. In DNA form, the CDR3 reads TGTGCCAGCAGTGGGGACGCAAGAAATCAGCCCCAGCATTTT. Translating it yields CASSGDARNQPQHF.

On this clonotype itself: Being one base from a much bigger clone, this may be a read error. V and J are TRBV28 and TRBJ1-5, with a possible D match to TRBD1 (5 bases). V dropped 9 bases and J dropped 9 bases, with 18 bases sitting between them. The CDR3 runs to 13 residues. CDR1 and CDR2 from the germline V gene are MDHEN and SYDVKM. The CDR3 DNA reads as TGTGCCAGTGCCTTCGGGGGAAGTCGGCCCCAGCATTTT. Encoded protein: CASAFGGSRPQHF.

The chain combines TRBV19 with TRBJ1-1; D gene ambiguous. V lost 1 base and J 0 bases, leaving 9 bases between the germline ends. The CDR3 is made up of 15 amino acids. Germline loops: CDR1 LNHDA, CDR2 SQIVND (reference sequence). The CDR3 region is CASSIAIGLNTEAFF. As DNA, the CDR3 is TGTGCCAGTAGTATAGCGATAGGGCTGAACACTGAAGCTTTCTTT.

This clonotype has only a few counts. V is TRBV5-5 and J is TRBJ1-4; no firm D call. V was cut by 5 bases and J by 10 bases, with 21 bases left in between. The germline gives CDR1 SGHKS, CDR2 YYEKEE (reference sequence). CDR3 size: 15 residues. Here the CDR3 DNA reads TGTGCCAGCAGAAATCCTACAGTGGGCCTAGGAAAACTGTTTTTT. Its translation: CASRNPTVGLGKLFF.

Details on this clonotype: With a much larger clone just one base away, this may be a read error. The conserved closing phenylalanine or tryptophan is absent in this CDR3, likely reflecting a read error. The V call is TRBV12-3 or TRBV12-4, the J call TRBJ1-6; D gene unclear. CDR3 length equals 14 residues. In DNA, the CDR3 is TGTGCCAGCAGGTTAGGGCCCGCCGGGTCACCCCTCCACCTT. It yields the protein CASRLGPAGSPLHL.

As regards this clonotype: A much larger clone differs by one base, so this may be a read error. V and J are TRBV7-2 and TRBJ1-1; D is possibly TRBD1 (5 bases). The length of the CDR3 is 13 residues. V dropped 3 bases and J dropped 8 bases, with 13 bases sitting between them. The germline V gene encodes CDR1 SGHTA and CDR2 FQGNSA. In DNA form, the CDR3 reads TGTGCCAGCAGCTTGAGGGGAAGAAGGGAAGCTTTCTTT. Amino acids: CASSLRGRREAFF. Variable domain in full (rest from reference TRBV7-2 and TRBJ1-1): GAGVSQSPSNKVTEKGKDVELRCDPISGHTALYWYRQSLGQGLEFLIYFQGNSAPDKSGLPSDRFSAERTGGSVSTLTIQRTQQEDSAVYLCASSLRGRREAFFGQGTRLTVV.

As regards this clonotype: With a far larger clone one base away, a read error is the likely cause. This chain uses TRBV11-2 with TRBJ2-2; D is possibly TRBD1 or TRBD2 (5 bases each). This CDR3 has 11 amino acids. Per the germline V gene, CDR1 is SGHAT and CDR2 is FQNNGV. For the CDR3, the DNA is TGTGCCAGCAGCTTAGGAGGGGAGCTGGTTTTT. Its translation: CASSLGGELVF. Using reference TRBV11-2 and TRBJ2-2 for the parts outside the CDR3, the full variable domain is EAGVAQSPRYKIIEKRQSVAFWCNPISGHATLYWYQQILGQGPKLLIQFQNNGVVDDSQLPKDRFSAERLKGVDSTLKIQPAKLEDSAVYLCASSLGGELVFGEGSRLTVL.

This clonotype was seen a handful of times. The rearrangement uses TRBV20-1 and TRBJ1-2, with 7 bases fitting TRBD1. The germline V gene encodes CDR1 DFQATT and CDR2 SNEGSKA (reference sequence). The CDR3 has 11 residues. J gave up 4 bases and V 6 bases, and 2 bases lay outside the gene matches. The chain's CDR3 is CSAGTVYGYTF. CDR3 sequence (DNA): TGCAGTGCCGGGACAGTCTATGGCTACACCTTC.

Details on this clonotype: The limits of the CDR3 on the DNA are not certain, so only TCRdb's listed CDR3 is given. The chain couples TRBV11-2 to TRBJ2-1; the listed D gene, TRBD1, was not tested against the DNA. The CDR3 spans 12 residues, counting both ends. Germline CDR1 is SGHAT and CDR2 is FQNNGV. This CDR3 is CASILGGDEQFF.

This clonotype was seen repeatedly, ten times or more. The chain has TRBV7-3 and TRBJ2-2; D gene uncertain. V dropped 4 bases and J dropped 4 bases, with 7 bases sitting between them. The CDR3 covers 13 residues. Germline CDR1 is SGHTA and CDR2 is FQGTGA. The CDR3 DNA reads as TGTGCCAGCAGCTCGGGTACCACCGGGGAGCTGTTTTTT. Translation gives CASSSGTTGELFF. The variable domain in full, completed from reference TRBV7-3 and TRBJ2-2, reads GAGVSQTPSNKVTEKGKYVELRCDPISGHTALYWYRQSLGQGPEFLIYFQGTGAADDSGLPNDRFFAVRPEGSVSTLKIQRTERGDSAVYLCASSSGTTGELFFGEGSRLTVL.

This clonotype showed up many times. The gene calls are TRBV12-3 or TRBV12-4 and TRBJ1-1; D ambiguous. This CDR3 is built from 13 residues. Trimming removed 4 bases from V and 1 base from J, with 7 bases in between. This chain's CDR3 is CASSSEGNTEAFF. CDR3 DNA: TGTGCCAGCAGTTCAGAGGGGAACACTGAAGCTTTCTTT.

The V call is TRBV6-1, the J call TRBJ1-1, with 8 bases fitting TRBD1. Losses at the gene ends were 5 bases for V and 8 bases for J; bases not matched to a gene: 10. The germline CDR1 and CDR2 sequences are MNHNS and SASEGT. This CDR3 has 14 amino acids. The CDR3 spells CASSRTGRGAEAFF. CDR3 nucleotides: TGTGCCAGCAGTAGGACAGGGAGGGGGGCAGAAGCTTTCTTT.

V usage is TRBV29-1 and J usage is TRBJ2-1; a possible D gene is TRBD2 (7 bases). Per the germline V gene, CDR1 is SQVTM and CDR2 is ANQGSEA. CDR3 length: 15 residues. The V and J ends lost 2 bases and 0 bases respectively, with 11 bases between them. The CDR3 loop is CSVERGGGSYNEQFF. The CDR3 nucleotides read TGCAGCGTTGAACGAGGGGGGGGCTCCTACAATGAGCAGTTCTTC.

This clonotype appeared a few times. The V call is TRBV15, the J call TRBJ1-1; no clear D. V was pared by 1 base and J by 4 bases, with 7 bases between. CDR1 and CDR2 from the germline V gene are LNHNV and YYDKDF (reference sequence). The CDR3 runs to 13 residues. Here the CDR3 reads CATSRGYTTEAFF. As DNA, the CDR3 is TGTGCCACCAGCAGAGGGTACACCACTGAAGCTTTCTTT. The entire variable domain, with the rest obtained from reference TRBV15 and TRBJ1-1, is as follows: DAMVIQNPRYQVTQFGKPVTLSCSQTLNHNVMYWYQQKSSQAPKLLFHYYDKDFNNEADTPDNFQSRRPNTSFCFLDIRSPGLGDTAMYLCATSRGYTTEAFFGQGTRLTVV.

The chain is built from TRBV14 and TRBJ1-2; the D is unclear. Between the trimmed V and J ends, which lost 1 base and 2 bases, there was a span of 8 bases. In germline, CDR1 is SGHDN, CDR2 FVKESK. The length of the CDR3 is 14 residues. The CDR3 DNA reads TGTGCCAGCAGCCAAGGTACCAGGAACTATGGCTACACCTTC. Amino acids: CASSQGTRNYGYTF.

This clonotype was recorded many times. The genes are TRBV2 and TRBJ1-5; D might be TRBD1 (6 bases). Germline CDR1 is SNHLY and CDR2 is FYNNEI. Trimming pared 6 bases from V and 4 bases from J, leaving 10 bases between. This CDR3 region has 13 residues. CDR3 sequence reads: CASSGQLNQPQHF. The CDR3 DNA is TGTGCCAGCAGCGGACAGCTAAATCAGCCCCAGCATTTT.

This clonotype was found a few times. This sequence may be a read error, since a much larger clone differs from it by one base. V usage is TRBV7-6 and J usage is TRBJ2-7; D possibly corresponds to TRBD2 (6 bases). This CDR3 region has 13 residues. Germline CDR1 is SGHVS and CDR2 is FNYEAQ. CDR3 coding DNA: TGTGCCTGCAGCTTAGCGCGGGGTTACGAGCAGTACTTC. Translation: CACSLARGYEQYF.

This clonotype was seen ten or more times. V and J are TRBV2 and TRBJ1-5, with 7 bases fitting TRBD1. Germline CDR1 and CDR2: SNHLY and FYNNEI. Trimming cost V 10 bases and J 1 base; bases outside gene matches: 10. This CDR3 contains 15 residues. CDR3 in amino acids: CATAQGPGSNQPQHF. CDR3 sequence (DNA): TGTGCCACTGCACAGGGGCCGGGGAGCAATCAGCCCCAGCATTTT.

Ten or more counts support this clonotype. This sequence joins TRBV28 and TRBJ1-1, with 7 bases that match TRBD1. CDR3 length: 13 amino acids. CDR1 is MDHEN, CDR2 SYDVKM, per germline. V was pared by 10 bases and J by 0 bases, with 5 bases of the junction left unmatched. Here the CDR3 DNA reads TGTGCCACCGTGACAGGGTTGAACACTGAAGCTTTCTTT. Translation gives CATVTGLNTEAFF.

This clonotype was seen more than once but under ten times. The chain carries TRBV18 and TRBJ1-5; 8 bases are a match to TRBD1. The CDR3 sequence is 16 residues long. V lost 2 bases and J lost 4; bases outside the gene matches: 7. Per the germline V gene, CDR1 is KGHSH and CDR2 is LQKENI. CDR3 amino acids: CASSPLGTGTNQPQHF. CDR3 DNA: TGTGCCAGCTCACCATTGGGGACAGGCACGAATCAGCCCCAGCATTTT.

The chain joins TRBV30 to TRBJ1-6; D is undetermined. Germline lookup yields CDR1 GTSNPN and CDR2 SVGIG (reference sequence). Trimming removed 1 base from V and 7 bases from J, with 14 bases in between. The CDR3 sequence is 15 residues long. The CDR3 nucleotides are TGTGCCTGGAGTGGATCAGCAGGAGGAAATTCACCCCTCCACTTT. It translates to CAWSGSAGGNSPLHF.

This chain links TRBV18 with TRBJ2-7, with D maybe TRBD2 (6 bases). CDR1 and CDR2 (germline): KGHSH, LQKENI. V was cut by 2 bases and J by 5 bases, with 7 bases left in between. The CDR3 runs to 12 residues. The CDR3 DNA is TGTGCCAGCTCACCAGGGGAGGACGAGCAGTACTTC. This encodes CASSPGEDEQYF.

This clonotype was observed a handful of times. The V gene is TRBV5-1, the J gene TRBJ1-1, with D possibly being TRBD1 (6 bases). In germline, CDR1 is SGHRS, CDR2 YFSETQ. The CDR3 runs 13 residues. Deletions cut 4 bases from V and 7 bases from J, with 14 bases between. The CDR3 loop reads CASSPMGADEAFF. The CDR3 DNA is TGCGCCAGCAGCCCGATGGGGGCGGATGAAGCTTTCTTT.

This clonotype was seen many times. The CDR3 sequence: CASSERGLSTNEKLFF. The CDR3 bases are TGTGCCAGCAGTGAACGGGGGTTGTCGACTAATGAAAAACTGTTTTTT. The V and J genes are TRBV2 and TRBJ1-4, with TRBD1 as a possible D gene (5 bases). The V end lost 2 bases, the J end lost 2 bases, and 12 bases lay between the germline ends. The CDR3 loop spans 16 amino acids. The germline gives CDR1 SNHLY, CDR2 FYNNEI.

The chain is built from TRBV30 and TRBJ2-7, with 9 bases identical to TRBD1. J gave up 2 bases and V 3 bases, and 11 bases lay outside the gene matches. CDR1 is GTSNPN, CDR2 SVGIG, per germline (reference sequence). The CDR3 covers 16 residues. DNA of the CDR3: TGTGCCTGGAGCGATGCCGGGACAGGGTCTCCCTACGAGCAGTACTTC. Translation: CAWSDAGTGSPYEQYF. Complete variable domain (other parts from reference TRBV30 and TRBJ2-7): SQTIHQWPATLVQPVGSPLSLECTVEGTSNPNLYWYRQAAGRGLQLLFYSVGIGQISSEVPQNLSASRPQDRQFILSSKKLLLSDSGFYLCAWSDAGTGSPYEQYFGPGTRLTVT.

This clonotype was detected ten times or more. The chain employs TRBV28 and TRBJ1-1, with D possibly being TRBD1 (5 bases). This CDR3 has 17 residues. V was shortened by 2 bases and J by 0 bases, with 16 bases between the two germline ends. The germline CDR1 and CDR2 sequences are MDHEN and SYDVKM. DNA for the CDR3: TGTGCCAGCAGTTTAGTGGGGCCCTCGGACTTGAACACTGAAGCTTTCTTT. Translated: CASSLVGPSDLNTEAFF.

This clonotype has more than one count but fewer than ten. J is TRBJ2-7 and V is TRBV27, with 7 bases that match TRBD1. The length of the CDR3 is 14 residues. Unmatched junction bases numbered 9, after V lost 8 bases and J lost 2 bases. Germline assignment: CDR1 MNHEY and CDR2 SMNVEV (reference sequence). This CDR3 reads CASQRTGGTYEQYF. In nucleotides, the CDR3 is TGTGCCAGCCAACGGACAGGCGGAACCTACGAGCAGTACTTC.

This clonotype showed up just a few times. This clone may be a read error of a much larger clone one base away. The J gene is TRBJ1-2, the V gene TRBV28; weak D call: TRBD1 (6 bases). This CDR3 has 14 amino acids. Looked up from germline, CDR1 is MDHEN and CDR2 is SYDVKM. The germline V and J ends were trimmed by 3 bases and 2 bases, with 10 bases remaining between them. CDR3 bases: TGTGCCAGCAGTTTGAGAGGGACAAACTATGGCTACACCTTC. It encodes CASSLRGTNYGYTF.